The source of this T cell receptor (beta chain) is a study of T cell responses to AZD1222 COVID-19 vaccine. General study points: Across spike, vaccine-associated CD4 TCRs were found, dominant at 160-218 and 743-854. Among spike-specific TCRs, nearly half reportedly target unmutated variant regions. Clonal diversity may have been underestimated in mostly white British donors. Seropositive status at baseline applied to only a handful of AZD1222 recipients.

This clone was seen more than once but under ten times. Its antigen is as yet unknown. Method: immunoSEQ multiplex PCR; TCRdb's copy keeps in-frame clones and lacks some. This table holds roughly 150,000 clones, approximately 90% found once. The CDR3 totals 15 residues. Trimming took off 0 bases at V and 0 bases at J, with 10 bases between the two ends. Germline CDR1 is SGHRS and CDR2 is YFSETQ. This TCR came from an adult who had recovered from COVID-19. The sequencing used peripheral blood, collected after recovery from COVID-19. V usage is TRBV5-1 and J usage is TRBJ2-7, with a tentative D call TRBD2 (5 bases). CDR3 sequence reads: CASSLVSGYSYEQYF. CDR3 nucleotide sequence: TGCGCCAGCAGCTTGGTCAGCGGTTACTCCTACGAGCAGTACTTC.